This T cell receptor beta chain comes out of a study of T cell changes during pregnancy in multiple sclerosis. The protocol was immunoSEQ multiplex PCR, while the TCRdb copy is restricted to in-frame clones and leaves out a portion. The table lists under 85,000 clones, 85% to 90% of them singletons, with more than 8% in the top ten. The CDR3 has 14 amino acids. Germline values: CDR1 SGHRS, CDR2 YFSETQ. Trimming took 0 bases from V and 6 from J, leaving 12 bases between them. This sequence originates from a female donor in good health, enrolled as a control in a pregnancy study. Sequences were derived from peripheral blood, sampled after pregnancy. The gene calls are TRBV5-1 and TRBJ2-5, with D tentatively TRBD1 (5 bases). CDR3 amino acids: CASSLVSQGQTQYF. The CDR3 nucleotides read TGCGCCAGCAGCTTGGTCAGCCAGGGCCAGACCCAGTACTTC.